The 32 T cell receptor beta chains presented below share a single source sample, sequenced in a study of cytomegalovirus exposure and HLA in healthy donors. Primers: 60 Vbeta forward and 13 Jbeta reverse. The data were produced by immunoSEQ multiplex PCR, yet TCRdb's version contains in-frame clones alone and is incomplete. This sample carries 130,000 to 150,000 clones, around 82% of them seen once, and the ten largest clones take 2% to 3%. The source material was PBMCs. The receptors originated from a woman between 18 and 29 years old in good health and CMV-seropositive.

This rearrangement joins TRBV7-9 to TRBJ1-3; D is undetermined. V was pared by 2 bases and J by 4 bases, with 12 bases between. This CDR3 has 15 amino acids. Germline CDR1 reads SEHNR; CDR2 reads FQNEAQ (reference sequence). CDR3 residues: CASSLLLGRGNTIYF. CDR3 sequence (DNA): TGTGCCAGCAGCTTACTGCTGGGGAGGGGAAACACCATATATTTT.

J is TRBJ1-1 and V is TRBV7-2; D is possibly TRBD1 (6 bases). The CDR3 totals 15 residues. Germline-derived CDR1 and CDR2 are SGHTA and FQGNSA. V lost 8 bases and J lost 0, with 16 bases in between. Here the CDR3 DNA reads TGTGCCAGCCGAATCTCCCAGGGGATGAACACTGAAGCTTTCTTT. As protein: CASRISQGMNTEAFF.

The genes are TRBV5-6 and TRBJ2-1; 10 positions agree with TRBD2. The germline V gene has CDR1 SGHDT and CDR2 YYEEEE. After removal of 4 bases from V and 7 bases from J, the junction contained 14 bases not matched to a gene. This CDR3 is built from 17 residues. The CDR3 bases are TGTGCCAGCAGCCCAGCCCACGGGCCGGGACTAGCGAATGAGCAGTTCTTC. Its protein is CASSPAHGPGLANEQFF.

The CDR3 DNA is TGTGCCAGCAGCCTACGACTAACCTACGAGCAGTACTTC. Protein sequence: CASSLRLTYEQYF. J is TRBJ2-7 and V is TRBV5-6, with a weak D call TRBD2 (5 bases). Trimming took off 4 bases at V and 2 bases at J, with 10 bases between the two ends. CDR1 and CDR2 (germline): SGHDT, YYEEEE. The CDR3 has 13 amino acids.

The CDR3 sequence is CATSTSSGGSYNEQFF. The CDR3 bases are TGTGCCACCAGCACCAGTAGCGGGGGGTCCTACAATGAGCAGTTCTTC. The chain recombines TRBV15 with TRBJ2-1, with 10 bases aligning to TRBD2. V dropped 4 bases and J dropped 1; count of bases not matched to a gene: 4. The length of the CDR3 is 16 residues. The V gene's germline CDR1 is LNHNV and CDR2 YYDKDF (reference sequence).

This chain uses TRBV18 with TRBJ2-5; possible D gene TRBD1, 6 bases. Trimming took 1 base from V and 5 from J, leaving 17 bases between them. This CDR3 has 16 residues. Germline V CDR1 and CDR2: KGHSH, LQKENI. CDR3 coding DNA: TGTGCCAGCTCACCACTAAAAACAGGGACCGGGGAGACCCAGTACTTC. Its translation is CASSPLKTGTGETQYF.

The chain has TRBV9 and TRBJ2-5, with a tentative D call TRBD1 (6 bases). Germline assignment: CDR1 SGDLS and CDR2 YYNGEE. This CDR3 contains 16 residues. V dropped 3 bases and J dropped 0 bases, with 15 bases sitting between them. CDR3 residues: CASSAEGEPYQETQYF. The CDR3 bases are TGTGCCAGCAGCGCCGAGGGGGAGCCGTACCAAGAGACCCAGTACTTC.

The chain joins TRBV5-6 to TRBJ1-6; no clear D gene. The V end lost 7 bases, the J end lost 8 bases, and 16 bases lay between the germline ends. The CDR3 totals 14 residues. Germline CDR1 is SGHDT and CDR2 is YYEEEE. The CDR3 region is CASGRRLIDSPLHF. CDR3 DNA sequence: TGTGCCAGCGGCCGGAGGCTCATTGATTCACCCCTCCACTTT. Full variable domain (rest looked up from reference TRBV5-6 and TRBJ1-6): DAGVTQSPTHLIKTRGQQVTLRCSPKSGHDTVSWYQQALGQGPQFIFQYYEEEERQRGNFPDRFSGHQFPNYSSELNVNALLLGDSALYLCASGRRLIDSPLHFGNGTRLTVT.

This CDR3 is CASSLPGGQAEAFF. The DNA of the CDR3 is TGTGCCAGCAGCCTACCAGGGGGGCAGGCGGAAGCTTTCTTT. The rearrangement links TRBV7-8 to TRBJ1-1, with 7 positions matching TRBD1. Germline CDR1 is SGHVS and CDR2 is FQNEAQ. This CDR3 comprises 14 residues. Trimming removed 5 bases from V and 8 bases from J; junction bases left unmatched: 11.

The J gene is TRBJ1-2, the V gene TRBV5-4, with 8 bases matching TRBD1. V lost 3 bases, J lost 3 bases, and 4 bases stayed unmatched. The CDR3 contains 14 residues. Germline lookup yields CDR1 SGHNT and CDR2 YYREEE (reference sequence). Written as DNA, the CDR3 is TGTGCCAGCAGCTCGAACAGGGGGTACTATGGCTACACCTTC. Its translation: CASSSNRGYYGYTF.

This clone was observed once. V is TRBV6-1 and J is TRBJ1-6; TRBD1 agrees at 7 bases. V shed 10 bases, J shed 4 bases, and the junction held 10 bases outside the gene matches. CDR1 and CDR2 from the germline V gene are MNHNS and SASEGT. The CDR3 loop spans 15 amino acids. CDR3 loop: CANRDDRAYNSPLHF. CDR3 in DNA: TGTGCCAACCGCGACGACAGGGCTTATAATTCACCCCTCCACTTT.

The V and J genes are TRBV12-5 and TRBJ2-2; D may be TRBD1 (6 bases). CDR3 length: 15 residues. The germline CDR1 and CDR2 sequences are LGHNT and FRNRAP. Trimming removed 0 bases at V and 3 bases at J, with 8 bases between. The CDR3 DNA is TGTGCTAGTGGTTTGGTACAGGGATACACCGGGGAGCTGTTTTTT. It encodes CASGLVQGYTGELFF. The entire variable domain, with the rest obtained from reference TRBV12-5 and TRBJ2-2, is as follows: DARVTQTPRHKVTEMGQEVTMRCQPILGHNTVFWYRQTMMQGLELLAYFRNRAPLDDSGMPKDRFSAEMPDATLATLKIQPSEPRDSAVYFCASGLVQGYTGELFFGEGSRLTVL.

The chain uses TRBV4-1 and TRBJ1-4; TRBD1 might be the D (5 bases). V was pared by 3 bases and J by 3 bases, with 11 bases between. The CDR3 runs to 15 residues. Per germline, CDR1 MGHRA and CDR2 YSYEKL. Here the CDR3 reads CASSQSGASNEKLFF. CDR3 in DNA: TGCGCCAGCAGCCAGAGCGGGGCATCTAATGAAAAACTGTTTTTT.

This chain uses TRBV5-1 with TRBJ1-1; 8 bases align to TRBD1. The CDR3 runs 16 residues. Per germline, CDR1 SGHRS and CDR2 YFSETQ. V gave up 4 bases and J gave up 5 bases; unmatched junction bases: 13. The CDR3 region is CASSTNPQGAGTEAFF. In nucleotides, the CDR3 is TGCGCCAGCAGCACCAACCCGCAGGGGGCTGGGACTGAAGCTTTCTTT.

CDR3 nucleotides: TGTGCCAGTAGCATGACAGGGGACTCCTACGAGCAGTACTTC. Its translation is CASSMTGDSYEQYF. The gene calls are TRBV19 and TRBJ2-7, with 8 bases lining up with TRBD1. CDR3 size: 14 residues. V lost 6 bases, J lost 0 bases, and 4 bases stayed unmatched. Germline V gene data show CDR1 as LNHDA and CDR2 as SQIVND (reference sequence).

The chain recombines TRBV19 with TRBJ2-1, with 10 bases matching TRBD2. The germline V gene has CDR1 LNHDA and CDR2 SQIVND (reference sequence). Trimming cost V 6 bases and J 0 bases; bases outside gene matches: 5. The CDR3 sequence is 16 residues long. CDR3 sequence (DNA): TGTGCCAGTAGGCTAGCGGGGGCTAGCTCCTACAATGAGCAGTTCTTC. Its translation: CASRLAGASSYNEQFF.

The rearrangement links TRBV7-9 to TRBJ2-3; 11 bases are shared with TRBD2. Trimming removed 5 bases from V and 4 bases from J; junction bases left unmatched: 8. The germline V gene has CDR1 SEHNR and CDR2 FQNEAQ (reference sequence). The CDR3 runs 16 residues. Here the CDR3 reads CASSLTSGGRADTQYF. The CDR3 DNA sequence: TGTGCCAGCAGCCTCACTAGCGGGGGTAGAGCAGATACGCAGTATTTT.

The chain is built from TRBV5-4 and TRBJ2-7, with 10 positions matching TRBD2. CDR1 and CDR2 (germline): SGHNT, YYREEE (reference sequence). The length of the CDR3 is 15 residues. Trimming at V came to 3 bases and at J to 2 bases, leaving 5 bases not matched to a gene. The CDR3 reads CASSSAGGPPYEQYF. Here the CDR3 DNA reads TGTGCCAGCAGCTCAGCGGGGGGGCCCCCCTACGAGCAGTACTTC.

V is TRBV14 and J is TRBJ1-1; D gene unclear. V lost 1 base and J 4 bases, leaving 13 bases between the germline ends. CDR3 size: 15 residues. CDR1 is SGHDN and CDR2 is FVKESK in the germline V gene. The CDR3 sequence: CASSQVSWAGTEAFF. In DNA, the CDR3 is TGTGCCAGCAGCCAAGTCTCGTGGGCGGGCACTGAAGCTTTCTTT.

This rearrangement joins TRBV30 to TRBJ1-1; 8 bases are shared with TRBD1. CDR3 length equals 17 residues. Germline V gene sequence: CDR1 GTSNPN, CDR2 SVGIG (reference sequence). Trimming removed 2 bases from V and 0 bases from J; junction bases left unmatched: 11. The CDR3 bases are TGTGCCTGGAGTACAGGGGGACTGGTTAGCATGAACACTGAAGCTTTCTTT. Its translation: CAWSTGGLVSMNTEAFF.

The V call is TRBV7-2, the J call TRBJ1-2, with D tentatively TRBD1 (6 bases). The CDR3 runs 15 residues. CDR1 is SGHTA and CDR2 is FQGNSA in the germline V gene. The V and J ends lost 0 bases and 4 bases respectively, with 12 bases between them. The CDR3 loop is CASSLAGGQPYGYTF. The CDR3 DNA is TGTGCCAGCAGCTTAGCGGGCGGACAGCCCTATGGCTACACCTTC.

The CDR3 here is CASRAHLSGGSAQPQHF. CDR3 coding DNA: TGTGCCAGCAGAGCCCACCTTTCAGGGGGATCAGCCCAGCCCCAGCATTTT. The rearrangement uses TRBV2 and TRBJ1-5; 7 bases are a match to TRBD1. The trim removed 6 bases at V and 7 bases at J, leaving 18 bases unmatched. The CDR3 length is 17 residues. CDR1 and CDR2 from the germline V gene are SNHLY and FYNNEI. The entire variable domain, with the rest obtained from reference TRBV2 and TRBJ1-5, is as follows: EPEVTQTPSHQVTQMGQEVILRCVPISNHLYFYWYRQILGQKVEFLVSFYNNEISEKSEIFDDQFSVERPDGSNFTLKIRSTKLEDSAMYFCASRAHLSGGSAQPQHFGDGTRLSIL.

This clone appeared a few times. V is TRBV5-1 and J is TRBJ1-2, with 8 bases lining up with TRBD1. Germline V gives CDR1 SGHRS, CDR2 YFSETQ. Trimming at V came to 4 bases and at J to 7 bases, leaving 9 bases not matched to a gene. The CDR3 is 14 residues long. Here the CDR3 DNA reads TGCGCCAGCAGCCCGGACAGGGAAGCTTTTGGCTACACCTTC. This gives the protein CASSPDREAFGYTF. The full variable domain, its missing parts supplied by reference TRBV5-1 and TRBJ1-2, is KAGVTQTPRYLIKTRGQQVTLSCSPISGHRSVSWYQQTPGQGLQFLFEYFSETQRNKGNFPGRFSGRQFSNSRSEMNVSTLELGDSALYLCASSPDREAFGYTFGSGTRLTVV.

The CDR3 DNA reads TGCGCCAGCAGCCAAGAAATTCTGGGAGCGGGGGGTTACTACGAGCAGTACTTC. Amino acid sequence: CASSQEILGAGGYYEQYF. The chain has TRBV4-3 and TRBJ2-7, with 9 bases that match TRBD2. The CDR3 loop spans 18 amino acids. V dropped 0 bases and J dropped 3; count of bases not matched to a gene: 12. CDR1 and CDR2 from the germline V gene are LGHNA and YSLEER.

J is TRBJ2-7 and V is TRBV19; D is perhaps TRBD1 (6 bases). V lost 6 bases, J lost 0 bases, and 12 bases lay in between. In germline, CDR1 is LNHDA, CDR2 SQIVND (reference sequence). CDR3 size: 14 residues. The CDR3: CASSATTGSYEQYF. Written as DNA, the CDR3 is TGTGCCAGTAGCGCTACGACAGGCTCCTACGAGCAGTACTTC.

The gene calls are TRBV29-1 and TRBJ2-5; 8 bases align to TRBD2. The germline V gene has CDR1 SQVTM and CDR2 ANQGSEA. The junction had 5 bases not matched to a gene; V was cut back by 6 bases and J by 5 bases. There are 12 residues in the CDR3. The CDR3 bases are TGCAGCGTGGTAGCGGGGAGCGAGACCCAGTACTTC. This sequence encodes CSVVAGSETQYF.

CDR3 in DNA: TGTGCCAGCTCACCGATCCCATGTACCAGGGGATACAGCAAATCCTACGAGCAGTACTTC. Protein product: CASSPIPCTRGYSKSYEQYF. The chain employs TRBV18 and TRBJ2-7; possible D gene TRBD1, 6 bases. CDR1 is KGHSH, CDR2 LQKENI, per germline. With 3 bases removed from V and 1 base from J, the gap between germline ends came to 28 bases. CDR3 length equals 20 residues.

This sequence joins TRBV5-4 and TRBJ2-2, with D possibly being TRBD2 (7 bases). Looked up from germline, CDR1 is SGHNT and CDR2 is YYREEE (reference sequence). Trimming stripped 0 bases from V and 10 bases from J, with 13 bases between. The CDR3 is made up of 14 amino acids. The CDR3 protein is CASSLGGGNAELFF. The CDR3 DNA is TGTGCCAGCAGCTTGGGCGGGGGCAACGCGGAGCTGTTTTTT.

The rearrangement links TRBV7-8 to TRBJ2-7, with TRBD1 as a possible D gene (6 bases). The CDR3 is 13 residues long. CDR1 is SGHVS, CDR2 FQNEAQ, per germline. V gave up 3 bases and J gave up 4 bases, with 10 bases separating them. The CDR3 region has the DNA TGTGCCAGCAGCTTTAGGGGGATGTACGAGCAGTACTTC. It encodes CASSFRGMYEQYF.

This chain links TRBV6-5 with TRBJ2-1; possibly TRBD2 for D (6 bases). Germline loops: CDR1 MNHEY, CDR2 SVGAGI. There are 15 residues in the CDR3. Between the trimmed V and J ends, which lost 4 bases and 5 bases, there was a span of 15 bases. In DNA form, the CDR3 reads TGTGCCAGCAGTTCGAGGGGCGGGGCGGACAATGAGCAGTTCTTC. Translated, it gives CASSSRGGADNEQFF.

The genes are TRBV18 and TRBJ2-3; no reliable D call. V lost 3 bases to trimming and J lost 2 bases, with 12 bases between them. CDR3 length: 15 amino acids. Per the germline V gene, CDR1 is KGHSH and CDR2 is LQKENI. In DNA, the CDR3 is TGTGCCAGCTCACCTAGCAGCGTTGCCACAGATACGCAGTATTTT. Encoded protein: CASSPSSVATDTQYF.

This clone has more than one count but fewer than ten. The CDR3 DNA sequence: TGTGCCAGAGAGCGGAACACTGAAGCTTTCTTT. Translating it yields CARERNTEAFF. The chain carries TRBV2 and TRBJ1-1, with D uncertain. This CDR3 region has 11 residues. CDR1 and CDR2 (germline): SNHLY, FYNNEI. The V end was cut by 9 bases, the J end by 1 base, with 6 bases between.